Below, one TCR beta chain is given with its context. It has no known antigen specificity. No clone much larger than this one lies a single base away; base qualities are absent. The data stem from a study of blood T cell repertoires in COVID-19 (dated by TCRdb to 2020 to 2022). In the study overall: The collaborator samples originated in the United States, Italy and Spain and spanned the acute and convalescent phases of COVID-19. The samples were drawn from the first 160 participants of the ongoing ImmuneRACE study and from under 1,500 subjects provided by 6 global collaborators. A de-identified subject ID, COVID-19 status, age in years and sex were almost always included in the sample metadata. The prospective study material was composed of cDNA or gDNA derived from T cells, B-cell-depleted T cells, or PBMCs. Where available, HLA class I and class II types were taken from metadata supplied by the sample provider and were not determined by assay-based typing. Subjects who had been exposed to COVID-19, were actively infected with it, or had recovered from it provided the deeply sampled blood TCRbeta repertoires that made up the dataset. The repertoires were released in a freely available public database meant as a resource for research on the immune response to SARS-CoV-2. The investigation overall reported the following: The amount of clinical and demographic metadata varied by source and participant and was provided uncurated.

TCRbeta CDR3 regions were amplified from genomic DNA using the immunoSEQ Assay, a bias-controlled multiplex PCR. The published analysis was carried out like this. The number of nucleated cells in each sample was estimated by amplification of reference gene primers within the assay. To quantify the absolute abundance of each unique TCRbeta CDR3 rearrangement, sequence reads were collapsed and filtered. For each sample, productive Simpson clonality was calculated as the square root of Simpson's diversity index across productive rearrangements. TCRdb stores this immuneACCESS table with in-frame sequences only. Part of the clones is absent; in the studies checked, under half of the shortfall reflects unresolved V genes, and no reason is known for the rest. V and J calls plus clone size are reproduced from that table; the DNA served to infer D and trimming. In this sample the table shows more than 9,500 clones, 71% of which occur a single time. The top ten clonotypes cover approximately 6% of the sample.

One collaborating source in Seattle enrolled patients during active infection and followed them longitudinally through the course of disease. Whole blood was collected in K2EDTA tubes by collaborating institutions according to the institutions' own protocols. For TCRbeta analysis, collaborator samples were shipped as frozen whole blood, as isolated PBMCs, or as DNA extracted from either sample type. The CDR3, from cysteine to phenylalanine, totals 11 residues. Solely the CDR3 DNA is kept, with 33 bases framed from the first base. CDR1 and CDR2 were assigned from the germline V gene as SGHNT and YENEEA. Germline trimming: 6 bases from V, 12 bases from J; junction bases outside gene matches: 6.

The specimen was peripheral blood. This clonotype was sampled from a man in his sixties with COVID-19, enrolled during active disease. The chain was built from TRBV11-3 and TRBJ1-1, with 8 central nucleotides matching TRBD1. Read as DNA, the sequence is TGTGCCAGCAGGAGACAGGGGATGACTTTCTTT. It specifies CASRRQGMTFF.